This T cell receptor beta chain was recovered during a study of blood T cell repertoires in COVID-19. Whole-study context: There were acute and convalescent COVID-19 samples, and they came from the United States, Italy and Spain. In each case, the material was cDNA or gDNA derived from T cells, B-cell-depleted T cells, or PBMCs.

Patients in Seattle were enrolled during active infection, then followed longitudinally. Authors' analysis steps: Amplified reference gene primers provided the basis for estimating nucleated cell counts. Measured with immunoSEQ multiplex PCR; TCRdb has only the in-frame clones, and not every one. The V and J calls and clone size are taken from that table; D and trimming were inferred from the DNA. Of 140,000 to 150,000 clones in the sample, about 88% were seen once. The CDR3 runs 16 residues. The germline V gene has CDR1 WNHNN and CDR2 SYGVQD (reference sequence). After removal of 5 bases from V and 3 bases from J, the junction contained 7 bases not matched to a gene.

The sequenced sample was peripheral blood. The gene calls are TRBV10-1 and TRBJ2-3, with TRBD2 identical over 11 bases. The TCR sequence derives from a human donor with COVID-19, enrolled during active disease. The donor label of this sample is uncertain. The CDR3: CASSLVSGGATDTQYF. The CDR3 nucleotides read TGCGCCAGCAGTCTAGTTAGCGGGGGGGCAACAGATACGCAGTATTTT.